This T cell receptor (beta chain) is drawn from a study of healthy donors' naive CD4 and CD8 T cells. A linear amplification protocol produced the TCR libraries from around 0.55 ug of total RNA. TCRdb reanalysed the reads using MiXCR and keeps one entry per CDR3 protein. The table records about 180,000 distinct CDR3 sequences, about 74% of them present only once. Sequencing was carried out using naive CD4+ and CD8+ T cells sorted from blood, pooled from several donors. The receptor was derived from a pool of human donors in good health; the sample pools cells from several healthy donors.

The CDR3 sequence is CASSFFPDRALGDTQYF. The CDR3 nucleotides are TGTGCCAGCAGTTTCTTCCCGGACAGGGCTTTAGGAGATACGCAGTATTTT. The chain couples TRBV27 to TRBJ2-3, with 8 positions matching TRBD1. With V trimmed by 3 bases and J by 5 bases, 13 bases remained unmatched. The CDR3 length is 17 residues. Looked up from germline, CDR1 is MNHEY and CDR2 is SMNVEV (reference sequence).